This T cell receptor (beta chain) was retrieved from a study of cytomegalovirus exposure and HLA in healthy donors. Broader study findings: The analysis excluded some indistinguishable V segments, including TRBV6-2 and TRBV6-3.

This CDR3 has 11 residues. The germline V gene encodes CDR1 ENHRY and CDR2 SYGVKD. The V and J ends lost 8 bases and 7 bases respectively, with 12 bases between them. It was with 60 Vbeta and 13 Jbeta primers that the PCR ran. The table came from immunoSEQ multiplex PCR; TCRdb's copy has only in-frame clones and leaves some out. The sample lists around 150,000 clones, roughly 83% occurring once. In regard to this clone: The target antigen is unknown.

This receptor was identified in a human donor in good health. The chain combines TRBV10-3 with TRBJ2-7; D may be TRBD2 (5 bases). The sample taken for sequencing was PBMCs. The CDR3 here is CAIRDSNEQYF. The CDR3 nucleotides read TGTGCCATCCGGGATTCGAATGAGCAGTACTTC.